This TCR beta chain is drawn from a study of neoadjuvant anti-PD-1 for oral cavity cancer. Overall study: Most patients had three to four biweekly doses of 3 mg/kg nivolumab before resection. Around day 43, patients without progression received a fourth nivolumab dose before surgery.

Study-wide results and caveats: Higher pretreatment blood Treg/Th17 ratios correlated with higher pretreatment blood and lower post-treatment tumor TCRbeta clonality.

The CDR3 has 12 amino acids. CDR1 is WSHSY and CDR2 is SAAADI in the germline V gene. Germline trimming cut 8 bases from V and 6 bases from J; bases unmatched to any gene: 6. As concerns this clone: What it recognizes is unknown.

Assay used: immunoSEQ multiplex PCR; TCRdb lists only in-frame clones, some missing. The sample records tens of thousands of clones, roughly 80% being singletons. This TCR was sampled from a person aged 40-85 years with oral cavity squamous cell carcinoma. The sample consisted of PBMCs, taken before nivolumab (anti-PD-1) treatment. This rearrangement joins TRBV10-2 to TRBJ1-1; 7 positions match TRBD1. The CDR3 DNA reads TGCGCCAGCTCAGGGGGGAGCGCTGAAGCTTTCTTT. Amino acids: CASSGGSAEAFF.